The 9 T cell receptor beta chains reported below all come from one sample, sequenced in a study of shared clonotypes between healthy human individuals. The table came from immunoSEQ multiplex PCR; TCRdb's copy has only in-frame clones and leaves some out. The sample includes a few million clones, 85% to 95% of them seen just once. Source material: naive CD4+ T cells from PBMCs. The subset is: CD45RA+ positively selected. All receptors derive from a man between 18 and 35 years old in good health. Some clones in this sample may be carry-over from other donors' samples.

The chain has TRBV11-2 and TRBJ2-2, with 12 nucleotides matching TRBD2. This CDR3 has 16 amino acids. Losses at the gene ends were 3 bases for V and 5 bases for J; bases not matched to a gene: 4. CDR1 SGHAT and CDR2 FQNNGV come from the germline V gene. CDR3 amino acids: CASSLSLAGGTGELFF. DNA for the CDR3: TGTGCCAGCAGCTTGTCACTAGCGGGAGGAACCGGGGAGCTGTTTTTT.

The chain has TRBV6-1 and TRBJ1-1; 8 bases are a match to TRBD1. Looked up from germline, CDR1 is MNHNS and CDR2 is SASEGT. V dropped 4 bases and J dropped 7; count of bases not matched to a gene: 5. The CDR3 contains 13 residues. The DNA for the CDR3 is TGTGCCAGCAGTGGACAGGGGTGGGGTGAAGCTTTCTTT. Its protein product is CASSGQGWGEAFF.

The V gene is TRBV10-3, the J gene TRBJ2-7; 7 bases match TRBD1. The V segment lost 8 bases and the J segment 5 bases; nucleotides outside the gene matches: 6. Germline V CDR1 and CDR2: ENHRY, SYGVKD. This CDR3 is 12 amino acids long. As DNA, the CDR3 is TGTGCCATCTCCAGGGGGATCAACGAGCAGTACTTC. Translated: CAISRGINEQYF.

The V call is TRBV7-6, the J call TRBJ2-5, with 7 positions matching TRBD1. V lost 2 bases and J lost 4; bases outside the gene matches: 10. CDR1 is SGHVS and CDR2 is FNYEAQ in the germline V gene. This CDR3 contains 16 residues. CDR3 protein: CASSLSWTGNSETQYF. DNA for the CDR3: TGTGCCAGCAGCTTATCGTGGACAGGCAACTCAGAGACCCAGTACTTC.

The rearrangement links TRBV28 to TRBJ1-5; D is possibly TRBD1 (5 bases). Looked up from germline, CDR1 is MDHEN and CDR2 is SYDVKM. The CDR3 runs to 15 residues. V was shortened by 7 bases and J by 0 bases, with 13 bases between the two germline ends. As DNA, the CDR3 is TGTGCCAGCATTAGGGGCCCCTATAGCAATCAGCCCCAGCATTTT. As protein: CASIRGPYSNQPQHF.

This clone was seen a handful of times. This sample also contains other DNA sequences that code for the same CDR3. CDR3 DNA sequence: TGTGCCAGCAGCTTAGTCGGACAGGGAAACACTGAAGCTTTCTTT. It codes for CASSLVGQGNTEAFF. V gene TRBV7-9 combines with J gene TRBJ1-1, with 8 bases fitting TRBD1. Germline loops: CDR1 SEHNR, CDR2 FQNEAQ (reference sequence). The CDR3 extends over 15 amino acids. V lost 1 base to trimming and J lost 2 bases; unmatched junction nucleotides: 3. Full variable domain (rest looked up from reference TRBV7-9 and TRBJ1-1): DTGVSQNPRHKITKRGQNVTFRCDPISEHNRLYWYRQTLGQGPEFLTYFQNEAQLEKSRLLSDRFSAERPKGSFSTLEIQRTEQGDSAMYLCASSLVGQGNTEAFFGQGTRLTVV.

The rearrangement joins TRBV2 to TRBJ1-5; 7 positions agree with TRBD1. Trimming at V came to 6 bases and at J to 4 bases, leaving 12 bases not matched to a gene. Germline V CDR1 and CDR2: SNHLY, FYNNEI. The length of the CDR3 is 16 residues. The CDR3 sequence: CASSRQGPYNNQPQHF. The CDR3 bases are TGTGCCAGCAGCCGACAGGGCCCATACAATAATCAGCCCCAGCATTTT.

The V gene is TRBV6-1, the J gene TRBJ1-2, with TRBD1 matching over 8 bases. The junction had 2 bases not matched to a gene; V was cut back by 4 bases and J by 4 bases. CDR3 length: 13 amino acids. CDR1 MNHNS and CDR2 SASEGT come from the germline V gene. The CDR3 loop is CASSGQGPYGYTF. The CDR3 DNA follows: TGTGCCAGCAGTGGACAGGGGCCCTATGGCTACACCTTC.

This chain joins TRBV6-1 and TRBJ2-3, with 7 bases aligning to TRBD1. The V gene end was trimmed by 8 bases and the J gene end by 3 bases; junction bases not matched to a gene: 5. The CDR3 is made up of 13 amino acids. Germline V lookup: CDR1 MNHNS, CDR2 SASEGT. CDR3 in DNA: TGTGCCAGCGGGGACAGACTTACAGATACGCAGTATTTT. This translates into CASGDRLTDTQYF.